This TCR beta chain was retrieved from a study of OX40 agonist ivuxolimab in advanced cancers. Method: immunoSEQ multiplex PCR; TCRdb's copy keeps in-frame clones and lacks some. This table has about 22,000 clones, 84% appearing once. Trimming stripped 7 bases from V and 0 bases from J, with 10 bases between. This CDR3 comprises 14 residues. The V gene is TRBV23-1, the J gene TRBJ1-5; D is possibly TRBD1 (5 bases). TRBV23-1 is assigned to the ORF class and has an uncertain function. The sample here was CD4+ or CD8+ T cells sorted from blood, taken in a trial of the OX40 agonist ivuxolimab. The sequence derives from an adult with an advanced solid tumor such as melanoma, head and neck, liver or kidney cancer. The CDR3 loop reads CASKTDYSNQPQHF. CDR3 bases: TGCGCCAGCAAGACAGATTATAGCAATCAGCCCCAGCATTTT.